The entry below describes one T cell receptor beta chain. Its antigen remains unidentified. These data originate in a study of STAT5B mutations in CD4+ large granular lymphocyte leukemia. Per the original data handling: Lowest detectable productive clonotype frequency was 2.59 x 10-5. Sequencing was performed with immunoSEQ multiplex PCR; in TCRdb, only in-frame clones are kept and a portion is missing. That table furnishes V, J and clone size, whereas the DNA furnished D and trimming. The table shows approximately 49,000 clones, with approximately 70% occurring only once. Study-level findings and limits: Patient CD4-sorted repertoires looked more clonal than healthy CD4+ repertoires, even without putative leukemic clones. No patients shared main leukemic clonotypes, though around 25% appeared at low frequency elsewhere.

Germline V gene lookup returns CDR1 SGHRS and CDR2 YFSETQ. The CDR3 totals 16 residues. Trimming shortened V by 0 bases and J by 6 bases, and 16 bases separated the two germline ends. This rearrangement joins TRBV5-1 to TRBJ2-1, with a possible D match to TRBD2 (6 bases). Sequencing used CD4+ T cells from blood buffy coats. This receptor was taken from a human donor in good health. The CDR3: CASSLGAGRNVNEQFF. The CDR3 DNA reads TGCGCCAGCAGCTTGGGGGCGGGGAGGAACGTCAATGAGCAGTTCTTC.